The entry below describes one T cell receptor (beta chain). The data stem from a study of technical replicates of blood from a few donors. Looked up from germline, CDR1 is SGHAT and CDR2 is FQNNGV. The length of the CDR3 is 14 residues. J gave up 3 bases and V 7 bases, and 8 bases lay outside the gene matches. This table comes from immunoSEQ multiplex PCR, and its TCRdb copy is limited to in-frame clones, with some not included. The sample has around 100,000 clones; 96% are singletons. This receptor was obtained from a human donor in good health. The chain links TRBV11-2 to TRBJ2-7, with 8 bases fitting TRBD1. Sequencing was performed on T cells isolated from PBMCs. The CDR3 DNA sequence: TGTGCCAGCAACGATAGGACAGGGAACTACGAGCAGTACTTC. Encoded protein: CASNDRTGNYEQYF.